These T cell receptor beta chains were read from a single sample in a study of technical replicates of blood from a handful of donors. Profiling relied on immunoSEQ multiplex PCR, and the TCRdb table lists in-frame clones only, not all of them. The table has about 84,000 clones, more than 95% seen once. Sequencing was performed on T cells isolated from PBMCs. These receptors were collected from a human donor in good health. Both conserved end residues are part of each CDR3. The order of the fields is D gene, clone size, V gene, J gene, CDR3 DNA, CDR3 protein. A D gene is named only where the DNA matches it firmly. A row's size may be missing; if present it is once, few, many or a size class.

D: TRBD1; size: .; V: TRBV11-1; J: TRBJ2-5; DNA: TGTGCCAGCAGCTTAATGACAGGGGGGGGAGAGACCCAGTACTTC; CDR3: CASSLMTGGGETQYF
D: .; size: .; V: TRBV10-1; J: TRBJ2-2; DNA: TGCGCCAGCAGTTCAGGGCAGAACACCGGGGAGCTGTTTTTT; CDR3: CASSSGQNTGELFF
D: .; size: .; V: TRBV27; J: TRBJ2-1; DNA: TGTGCCAGCAGCCAATCAGTACATGAGCAGTTCTTC; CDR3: CASSQSVHEQFF
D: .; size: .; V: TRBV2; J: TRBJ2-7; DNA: TGTGCCAGCAGTGACGCCAGGCATCCCTACGAGCAGTACTTC; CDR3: CASSDARHPYEQYF
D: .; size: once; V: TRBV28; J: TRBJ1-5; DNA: TGTGCCAGCAGTTTGAGGGGGGGTGGTAGCAATCAGCCCCAGCATTTT; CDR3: CASSLRGGGSNQPQHF
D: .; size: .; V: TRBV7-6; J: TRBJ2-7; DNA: TGTGCCAGCAGCTTACAGGTCAACTCCTACGAGCAGTACTTC; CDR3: CASSLQVNSYEQYF
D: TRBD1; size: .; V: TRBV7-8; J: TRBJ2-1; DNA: TGTGCCAGCAGATCTAAACGGACAGGAACTCACAATGAGCAGTTCTTC; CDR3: CASRSKRTGTHNEQFF
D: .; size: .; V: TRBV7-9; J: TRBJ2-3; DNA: TGTGCCAGCAGCTTATACGGCGGGAGCACAGATACGCAGTATTTT; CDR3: CASSLYGGSTDTQYF
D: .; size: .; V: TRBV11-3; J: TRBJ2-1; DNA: TGTGCCAGCAGCTTAGTCAACAATGAGCAGTTCTTC; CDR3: CASSLVNNEQFF
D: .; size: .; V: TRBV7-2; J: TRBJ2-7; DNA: TGTGCCAGCAGCTTAGAGTGGGGCCAGGGGCTGTACTTC; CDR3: CASSLEWGQGLYF
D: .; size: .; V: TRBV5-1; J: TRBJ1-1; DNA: TGCGCCAGCAGCTTGTCCAGGGCGGCTCCAGAGACTGAAGCTTTCTTT; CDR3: CASSLSRAAPETEAFF
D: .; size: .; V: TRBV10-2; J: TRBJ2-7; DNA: TGCGCCAGCGGAGACGGGACCTACGAGCAGTACTTC; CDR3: CASGDGTYEQYF
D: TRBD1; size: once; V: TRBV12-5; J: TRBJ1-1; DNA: TGTGCTAGTGGTTCTCATCCGGGACAGGGGTCATTAGAAGCTTTCTTT; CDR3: CASGSHPGQGSLEAFF
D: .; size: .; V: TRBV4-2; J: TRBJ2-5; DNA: TGTGCCAGCAGCCAAGATGTCCTTGAGACCCAGTACTTC; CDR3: CASSQDVLETQYF
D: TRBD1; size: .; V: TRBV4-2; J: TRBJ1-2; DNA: TGTGCCAGCAGCCACCCGCGGGGGACAGGGTATGATGGCTACACCTTC; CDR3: CASSHPRGTGYDGYTF
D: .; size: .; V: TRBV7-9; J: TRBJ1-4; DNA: TGTGCCAGCAGCTCCTCAGGCGGGGGTGAAAAACTGTTTTTT; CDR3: CASSSSGGGEKLFF
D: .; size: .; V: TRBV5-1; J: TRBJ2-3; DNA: TGCGCCAGCAGCTTGCCTAGCACAGATACGCAGTATTTT; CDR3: CASSLPSTDTQYF
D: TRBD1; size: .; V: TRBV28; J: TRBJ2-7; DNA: TGTGCCAGCAGCCCTAACCGTAGAAGGGGGCCGGTCTCCTACGAGCAGTACTTC; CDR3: CASSPNRRRGPVSYEQYF
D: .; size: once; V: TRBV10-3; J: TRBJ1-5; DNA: TGTGCCATCAGTGAAGGACACCGATTAAATCAGCCCCAGCATTTT; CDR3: CAISEGHRLNQPQHF
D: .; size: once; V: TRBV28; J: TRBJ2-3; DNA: TGTGCCAGCAGCACCCGGAGGGCAGATACGCAGTATTTT; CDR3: CASSTRRADTQYF
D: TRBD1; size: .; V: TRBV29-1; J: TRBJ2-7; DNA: TGCAGCGTTCGGACAGGGGAGAACTACGAGCAGTACTTC; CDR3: CSVRTGENYEQYF
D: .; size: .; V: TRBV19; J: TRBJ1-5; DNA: TGTGCCAGTAGTCCCCGGGGGGATCAGCCCCAGCATTTT; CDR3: CASSPRGDQPQHF
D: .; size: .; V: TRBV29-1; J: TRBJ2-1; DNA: TGCAGCGGGGGCAGCCGCTCCTACAATGAGCAGTTCTTC; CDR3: CSGGSRSYNEQFF
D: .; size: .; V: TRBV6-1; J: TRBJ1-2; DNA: TGTGCCAGCAGTGAAGTTAATAGTAGACAGCCACTCTACTATGGCTACACCTTC; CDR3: CASSEVNSRQPLYYGYTF
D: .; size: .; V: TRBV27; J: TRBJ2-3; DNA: TGTGCGTGCGGGGACAGTCTCACAGATACGCAGTATTTT; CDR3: CACGDSLTDTQYF
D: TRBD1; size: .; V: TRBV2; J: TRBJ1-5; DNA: TGTGCCAGCAGTTACGGACAGGGGGCAATCAATCAGCCCCAGCATTTT; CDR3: CASSYGQGAINQPQHF
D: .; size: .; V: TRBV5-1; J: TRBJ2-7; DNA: TGCGCCAGCAGCTCCAGGGGTTACGAGCAGTACTTC; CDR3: CASSSRGYEQYF
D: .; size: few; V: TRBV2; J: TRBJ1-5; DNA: TGTGCCAGTACAGGGATGGGGCAGCCCCAGCATTTT; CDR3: CASTGMGQPQHF
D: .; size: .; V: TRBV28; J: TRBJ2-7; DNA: TGTGCCAGCAGTTTTTCCCGCTACGAGCAGTACTTC; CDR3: CASSFSRYEQYF
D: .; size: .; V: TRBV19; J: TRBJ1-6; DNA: TGTGCCAGTAGTATAGATCTCGGCAGGGCGAATTCACCCCTCCACTTT; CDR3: CASSIDLGRANSPLHF
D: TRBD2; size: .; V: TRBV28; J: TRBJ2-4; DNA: TGTGCCAGCAGCCCACAGCTGAGCGGGATCCTAAACATTCAGTACTTC; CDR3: CASSPQLSGILNIQYF
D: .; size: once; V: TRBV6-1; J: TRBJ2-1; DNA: TGTGCCAGCAGTGAGTCACCCCCGCTATACAATGAGCAGTTCTTC; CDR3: CASSESPPLYNEQFF
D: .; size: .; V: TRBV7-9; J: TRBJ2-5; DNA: TGTGCCAGCAGCACTCACCGGGACTACCAAGAGACCCAGTACTTC; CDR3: CASSTHRDYQETQYF
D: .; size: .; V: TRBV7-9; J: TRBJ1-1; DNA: TGTGCCAGCACCCTGAGGACTGAAGCTTTCTTT; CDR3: CASTLRTEAFF
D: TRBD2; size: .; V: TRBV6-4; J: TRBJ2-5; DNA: TGTGCCAGCAGTGCGGGGACTAGCGGGAAAGAGACCCAGTACTTC; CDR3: CASSAGTSGKETQYF